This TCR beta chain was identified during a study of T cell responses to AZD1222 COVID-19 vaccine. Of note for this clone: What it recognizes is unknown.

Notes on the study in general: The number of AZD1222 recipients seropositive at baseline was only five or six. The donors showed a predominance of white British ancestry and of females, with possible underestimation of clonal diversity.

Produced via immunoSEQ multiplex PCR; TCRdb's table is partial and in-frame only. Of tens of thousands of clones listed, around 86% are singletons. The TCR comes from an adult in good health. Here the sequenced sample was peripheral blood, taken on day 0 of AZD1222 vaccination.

Here the CDR3 DNA reads TGTGCCAGCAGCCCCCGCGGCCGAGGACAGGGGAGCACAGATACGCAGTATTTT. As protein: CASSPRGRGQGSTDTQYF. This chain uses TRBV11-2 with TRBJ2-3, with 9 nucleotides matching TRBD1. V lost 5 bases, J lost 0 bases, and 12 bases stayed unmatched. Germline-derived CDR1 and CDR2 are SGHAT and FQNNGV. CDR3 length: 18 amino acids.